This entry lists 20 T cell receptor beta chains sequenced from one sample in a study of CD8+ T cells in alopecia areata. Following RNA extraction, reverse transcription yielded cDNA that acted as the sequencing template. Produced via immunoSEQ multiplex PCR; TCRdb's table is partial and in-frame only. Captured here are 200,000 to 300,000 clones, none seen once; the top ten comprise 1.2%. Cell sorting was performed on pooled cutaneous lymph node cells with CD4, CD8alpha, NKG2D, NKG2ACE and other markers. Sequenced sample: CD4+ T cells sorted from a lymph node. These receptors were obtained from a C3H/HeJ mouse with alopecia areata. This mouse strain has H2-k as its MHC haplotype.

As concerns this clone: Mouse gene names apply. Sequencing ends 4 residues short of the CDR3 end; the germline J gene provides the rest. The chain joins TRBV13-2 to TRBJ2-1; 11 bases agree with TRBD2. Trimming cost V 0 bases and J 2 bases; bases outside gene matches: 1. This CDR3 comprises 16 residues. Per germline, CDR1 NNHNN and CDR2 SYGAGS (reference sequence). CDR3 DNA (partial): TGTGCCAGCGGTGATGTGGGACTGGGGGACTATGCT. The encoded protein is CASGDVGLGDYA. The full CDR3 sequence reads CASGDVGLGDYAEQFF.

Only a few counts were recorded for this clone. The genes and germline here are from mouse. Sequencing ends 4 residues short of the CDR3 end; the germline J gene provides the rest. The chain uses TRBV13-1 and TRBJ2-2; 10 nucleotides agree with TRBD2. The CDR3 totals 16 residues. CDR1 NSHNY and CDR2 SYGAGN come from the germline V gene. V lost 0 bases, J lost 6 bases, and 5 bases stayed unmatched. The chain's CDR3 is CASSDAGGARAGQLYF. CDR3 bases read: TGTGCCAGCAGTGATGCTGGGGGGGCGCGGGCCGGG.

This clone was recorded a few times. Gene names denote mouse genes. Coverage ceases 4 residues before the CDR3 finishes, and the germline J gene fills in the end. The same CDR3 is also encoded by other DNA sequences in this sample. This sequence joins TRBV19 and TRBJ1-1; perhaps TRBD1 as D (6 bases). CDR3 length: 14 amino acids. Per the germline V gene, CDR1 is FNHDT and CDR2 is SITEND (reference sequence). Trimming removed 2 bases at V and 3 bases at J, with 11 bases between. This CDR3 reads CASSMGGADTEVFF. The part of the CDR3 DNA that was read is TGTGCCAGCAGTATGGGGGGGGCAGACACA. Combining the CDR3 with reference TRBV19 and TRBJ1-1 gives the whole variable domain GGIITQTPKFLIGQEGQKLTLKCQQNFNHDTMYWYRQDSGKGLRLIYYSITENDLQKGDLSEGYDASREKKSSFSLTVTSAQKNEMAVFLCASSMGGADTEVFFGKGTRLTVV.

This clone occurred a few times. Gene names refer to mouse genes. The read terminates 4 residues before the CDR3 end, so the remaining end is supplied by the germline J gene. Additional DNA sequences in this sample encode the identical CDR3. The rearrangement links TRBV13-2 to TRBJ1-2; no clear D gene. Per the germline V gene, CDR1 is NNHNN and CDR2 is SYGAGS (reference sequence). V was shortened by 4 bases and J by 2 bases, with 6 bases between the two germline ends. CDR3 length equals 12 residues. CDR3 residues: CASGMGNSDYTF. Incomplete CDR3 DNA: TGTGCCAGCGGTATGGGGAACTCC.

This clone was seen a handful of times. Gene names and germline refer to mouse. The CDR3 DNA, read in part, is TGCACCTGCAGTGCAGCAGGGCGGGGCACCGGG. Amino acid sequence: CTCSAAGRGTG. The full CDR3 reads CTCSAAGRGTGQLYF. The rearrangement joins TRBV1 to TRBJ2-2; D perhaps matches TRBD1 (5 bases). The read comes to an end 4 residues before the CDR3 does, leaving the germline J gene to fill in the end. Germline V gives CDR1 NSQYPW, CDR2 LRSPGD (reference sequence). Trimming removed 1 base from V and 4 bases from J, with 10 bases in between. This CDR3 spans 15 amino acids.

This clone has only a few counts. The genes are named according to mouse. The missing CDR3 end, 4 residues past where the read stops, is filled in from the germline J gene. The rearrangement joins TRBV4 to TRBJ2-5; TRBD2 matches at 8 bases. Germline V gives CDR1 LGHDT, CDR2 YNNKQL (reference sequence). J gave up 2 bases and V 10 bases, and 8 bases lay outside the gene matches. The CDR3 is 14 residues long. Incomplete CDR3 DNA: TGTGCCACCGGAGGGGGGGCGGTCCAAGAC. Amino acids: CATGGGAVQD. The full CDR3 reads CATGGGAVQDTQYF.

As regards this clone: The gene symbols are mouse symbols. The read stops 4 residues short of the end of the CDR3; the missing end is completed from the germline J gene. The chain employs TRBV5 and TRBJ2-5; D call uncertain. The CDR3 totals 15 residues. The V gene's germline CDR1 is LGHNA and CDR2 YNLKQL (reference sequence). V lost 4 bases to trimming and J lost 0 bases, with 11 bases between them. CDR3 protein: CASSPQTFNQDTQYF. The covered CDR3 bases are TGTGCCAGCAGCCCCCAGACATTTAACCAAGAC.

This clone was counted a few times. Gene names and germline refer to mouse. The CDR3 end lies 4 residues beyond the end of the read and is filled in from the germline J gene. This specimen includes other DNA sequences encoding the same CDR3. The rearrangement links TRBV19 to TRBJ2-1; 8 bases line up with TRBD1. CDR3 length: 13 amino acids. The V gene's germline CDR1 is FNHDT and CDR2 SITEND (reference sequence). Trimming took 5 bases from V and 4 from J; bases not matched to a gene: 2. The covered CDR3 bases are TGTGCCAGCAGACGGGACAGGTATGCT. Its protein product is CASRRDRYA. The entire CDR3 is CASRRDRYAEQFF.

Concerning this clone itself: The genes and germline here are from mouse. The read comes to an end 4 residues before the CDR3 does, leaving the germline J gene to fill in the end. This chain links TRBV31 with TRBJ2-1; TRBD2 matches at 9 bases. The germline gives CDR1 GKSSPN, CDR2 SITVG. J was trimmed by 0 bases and V by 4 bases; bases with no gene match: 1. The CDR3 is 14 residues long. The DNA read from the CDR3 is TGTGCCTGGACTGGGGGGGTTAACTATGCT. This encodes CAWTGGVNYA. The full CDR3 reads CAWTGGVNYAEQFF.

This clone was counted a few times. Gene names and germline match the mouse. The read ends 4 residues before the CDR3 terminus; that terminus is restored from the germline J gene. This chain joins TRBV1 and TRBJ2-1, with D maybe TRBD2 (5 bases). Trimming shortened V by 0 bases and J by 1 base, and 13 bases separated the two germline ends. CDR1 and CDR2 (germline): NSQYPW, LRSPGD (reference sequence). The CDR3 runs 17 residues. The CDR3 sequence is CTCSADALAGNYAEQFF. The covered CDR3 bases are TGCACCTGCAGTGCAGATGCGCTCGCTGGGAACTATGCT.

Comment on this clone: Any gene name here is a mouse gene name. The read comes to an end 4 residues before the CDR3 does, leaving the germline J gene to fill in the end. This chain links TRBV31 with TRBJ2-2, with 10 bases identical to TRBD2. The ends lost 5 bases at V and 5 bases at J; junction bases unmatched: 5. In germline, CDR1 is GKSSPN, CDR2 SITVG. The CDR3 covers 14 residues. The CDR3 DNA, read in part, is TGTGCCTGGGGAGGGACTGGGGTTACCGGG. Its translation: CAWGGTGVTG. The whole CDR3 protein is CAWGGTGVTGQLYF.

To note about this clone: Genes and germline come from the mouse. From the germline J gene comes the end of the CDR3, since the read stops 4 residues before it. J is TRBJ2-5 and V is TRBV14; TRBD2 matches 9 bases. Germline assignment: CDR1 SGHDT and CDR2 FRDEAV. V lost 4 bases and J lost 0; bases outside the gene matches: 6. CDR3 length: 16 residues. Incomplete CDR3 DNA: TGTGCCAGCAGTCCCCCTGGGGGGGGTAACCAAGAC. Encoded protein: CASSPPGGGNQD. The entire CDR3 sequence reads CASSPPGGGNQDTQYF.

Concerning this clone: Mouse names are used for the genes. The CDR3 end is not reached by the read, which stops 4 residues before it; the germline J gene fills it in. Other DNA sequences in this sample translate to the same CDR3. V and J are TRBV13-3 and TRBJ2-1; 12 bases fit TRBD2. The V segment lost 3 bases and the J segment 6 bases; nucleotides outside the gene matches: 1. There are 14 residues in the CDR3. Germline CDR1 reads NNHDY; CDR2 reads SYVADS. CDR3 protein: CASSGLGGLAEQFF. Partial CDR3 DNA: TGTGCCAGCAGTGGACTGGGGGGGCTTGCT.

As to this clone: The listed genes are named as in mouse. Read data end 4 residues before the CDR3 end; the end is taken from the germline J gene. The rearrangement uses TRBV13-1 and TRBJ1-1; D may be TRBD1 (5 bases). V was cut by 2 bases and J by 3 bases, with 11 bases left in between. CDR1 is NSHNY, CDR2 SYGAGN, per germline. The CDR3 has 14 amino acids. Here the CDR3 reads CASSEWGRDTEVFF. The CDR3 bases that were read are TGTGCCAGCAGTGAGTGGGGGAGGGACACA.

This clone was observed a handful of times. The genes are named according to mouse. The read is 4 residues too short to cover the CDR3 end, so that end is filled in from the germline J gene. At the DNA level, this CDR3 is encoded by other sequences in the same sample as well. This chain joins TRBV5 and TRBJ2-3, with TRBD2 matching 7 bases. The CDR3 contains 16 residues. CDR1 and CDR2 (germline): LGHNA, YNLKQL (reference sequence). V was pared by 0 bases and J by 1 base, with 4 bases of the junction left unmatched. CDR3: CASSQDTGGGAETLYF. Partial CDR3 DNA: TGTGCCAGCAGCCAAGATACGGGGGGGGGTGCAGAA.

Note on this clone: Genes here carry mouse names. The CDR3 is cut off 4 residues early in the read; its end comes from the germline J gene. The rearrangement links TRBV13-2 to TRBJ1-2, with 7 bases fitting TRBD1. Germline V lookup: CDR1 NNHNN, CDR2 SYGAGS (reference sequence). After removal of 0 bases from V and 0 bases from J, the junction contained 5 bases not matched to a gene. The CDR3 is made up of 16 amino acids. CDR3: CASGDAPTGPNSDYTF. Partial CDR3 DNA: TGTGCCAGCGGTGATGCCCCGACAGGGCCAAACTCC.

The table lists this clone with a few counts. Germline and genes: mouse. The read ends 4 residues before the CDR3 terminus; that terminus is restored from the germline J gene. The chain carries TRBV13-1 and TRBJ2-7; 9 positions agree with TRBD1. The germline V gene encodes CDR1 NSHNY and CDR2 SYGAGN. The CDR3 has 15 amino acids. V was pared by 3 bases and J by 1 base, with 5 bases of the junction left unmatched. The sequenced part of the CDR3 DNA is TGTGCCAGCAGTGCACCGGACAGGGGTTCCTAT. This gives the protein CASSAPDRGSY. The entire CDR3 sequence reads CASSAPDRGSYEQYF.

This clone was seen more than once but under ten times. Gene names and germline match the mouse. The read ends 3 residues before the CDR3 terminus; that terminus is restored from the germline J gene. The chain uses TRBV19 and TRBJ1-6; unclear D gene. TRBJ1-6 is treated as an ORF (open reading frame) with a function not yet certain. Trimming left V 0 bases short and J 4 bases short, with 5 bases between. Germline values: CDR1 FNHDT, CDR2 SITEND (reference sequence). CDR3 length: 14 amino acids. This CDR3 reads CASSIDSYNSPLYF. The CDR3 bases that were read are TGTGCCAGCAGTATAGACAGTTATAATTCGCCC.

As concerns this clone: The genes and germline here are from mouse. From the germline J gene comes the end of the CDR3, since the read stops 4 residues before it. This chain uses TRBV3 with TRBJ2-5; tentative D call: TRBD1 (6 bases). In germline, CDR1 is SNHLY, CDR2 FYNGKV (reference sequence). Trimming removed 5 bases from V and 0 bases from J, with 12 bases in between. The CDR3 contains 15 residues. CDR3 bases read: TGTGCCAGCAGCCCCAAGGACAGAAACCAAGAC. It specifies CASSPKDRNQD. The whole CDR3 protein reads CASSPKDRNQDTQYF.

With regard to this clone: Genes and germline come from the mouse. The read terminates 4 residues before the CDR3 end, so the remaining end is supplied by the germline J gene. Other DNA variants within this sample encode the same CDR3. The V call is TRBV5, the J call TRBJ1-2, with D maybe TRBD1 (5 bases). The germline V gene has CDR1 LGHNA and CDR2 YNLKQL (reference sequence). The V end was cut by 1 base, the J end by 3 bases, with 9 bases between. This CDR3 comprises 14 residues. The CDR3 protein is CASSQGGGDSDYTF. Incomplete CDR3 DNA: TGTGCCAGCAGCCAAGGGGGCGGGGACTCC.